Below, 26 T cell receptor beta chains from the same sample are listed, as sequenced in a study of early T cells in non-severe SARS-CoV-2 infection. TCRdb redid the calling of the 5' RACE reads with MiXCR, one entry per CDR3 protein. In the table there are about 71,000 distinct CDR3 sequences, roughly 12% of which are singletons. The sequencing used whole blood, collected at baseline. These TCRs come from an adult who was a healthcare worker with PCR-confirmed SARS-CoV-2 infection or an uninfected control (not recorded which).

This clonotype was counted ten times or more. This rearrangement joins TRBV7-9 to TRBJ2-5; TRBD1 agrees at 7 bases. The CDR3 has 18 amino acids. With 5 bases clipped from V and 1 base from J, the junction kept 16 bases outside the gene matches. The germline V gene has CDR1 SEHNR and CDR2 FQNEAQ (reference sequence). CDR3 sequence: CASSGALPVRDSQETQYF. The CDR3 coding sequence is TGTGCCAGCAGCGGCGCCCTCCCGGTCCGGGACAGCCAAGAGACCCAGTACTTC.

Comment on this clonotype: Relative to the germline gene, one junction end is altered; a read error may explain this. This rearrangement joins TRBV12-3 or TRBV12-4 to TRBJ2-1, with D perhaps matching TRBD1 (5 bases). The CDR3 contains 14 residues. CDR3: CASSLGVTYNEQFF. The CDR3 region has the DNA TGCGCCAGCAGTTTAGGGGTCACCTACAATGAGCAGTTCTTC.

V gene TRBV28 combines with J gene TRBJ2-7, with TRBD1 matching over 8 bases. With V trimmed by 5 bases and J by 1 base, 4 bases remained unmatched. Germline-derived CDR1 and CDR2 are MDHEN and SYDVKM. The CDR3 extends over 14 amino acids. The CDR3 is CASSVGQVSYEQYF. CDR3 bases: TGTGCCAGCAGTGTGGGACAGGTATCCTACGAGCAGTACTTC.

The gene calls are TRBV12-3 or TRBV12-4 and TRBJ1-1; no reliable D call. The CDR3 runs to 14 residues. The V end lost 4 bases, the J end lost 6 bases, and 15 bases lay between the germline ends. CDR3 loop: CASSSPARDPEAFF. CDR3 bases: TGTGCCAGCAGTTCGCCAGCGAGAGATCCTGAAGCTTTCTTT.

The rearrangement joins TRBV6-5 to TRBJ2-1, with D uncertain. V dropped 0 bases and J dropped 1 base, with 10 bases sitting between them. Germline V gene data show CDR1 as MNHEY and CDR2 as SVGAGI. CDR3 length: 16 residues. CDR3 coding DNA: TGTGCCAGCAGTTACTCCAACACCATTTCCTACAATGAGCAGTTCTTC. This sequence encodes CASSYSNTISYNEQFF.

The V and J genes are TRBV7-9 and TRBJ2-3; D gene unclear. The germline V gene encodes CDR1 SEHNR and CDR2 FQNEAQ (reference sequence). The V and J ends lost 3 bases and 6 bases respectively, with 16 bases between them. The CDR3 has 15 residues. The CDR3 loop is CASSFILTGEDTQYF. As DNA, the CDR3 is TGTGCCAGCAGCTTCATTTTGACTGGTGAGGATACGCAGTATTTT.

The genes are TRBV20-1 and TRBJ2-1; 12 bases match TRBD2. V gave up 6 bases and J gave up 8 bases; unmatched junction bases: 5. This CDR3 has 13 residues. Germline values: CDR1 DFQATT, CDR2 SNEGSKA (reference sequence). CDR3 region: CSAGGLAGYEQFF. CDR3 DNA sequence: TGCAGTGCGGGCGGACTAGCGGGGTATGAGCAGTTCTTC.

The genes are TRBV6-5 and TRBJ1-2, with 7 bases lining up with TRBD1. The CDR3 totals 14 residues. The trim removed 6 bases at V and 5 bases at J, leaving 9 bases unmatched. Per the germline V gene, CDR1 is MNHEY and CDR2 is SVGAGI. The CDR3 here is CASSQGGTDYGYTF. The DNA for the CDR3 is TGTGCCAGCAGCCAGGGAGGGACAGATTATGGCTACACCTTC.

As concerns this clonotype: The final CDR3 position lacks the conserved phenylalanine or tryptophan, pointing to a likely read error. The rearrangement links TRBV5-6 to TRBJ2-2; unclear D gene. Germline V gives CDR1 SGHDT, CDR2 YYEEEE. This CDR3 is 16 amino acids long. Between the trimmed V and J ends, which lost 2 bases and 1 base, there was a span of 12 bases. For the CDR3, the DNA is TGTGCCAGCAGCTTTGGCGGCGGATGGAACACCGGGGAGCTGTTTTCT. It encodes CASSFGGGWNTGELFS.

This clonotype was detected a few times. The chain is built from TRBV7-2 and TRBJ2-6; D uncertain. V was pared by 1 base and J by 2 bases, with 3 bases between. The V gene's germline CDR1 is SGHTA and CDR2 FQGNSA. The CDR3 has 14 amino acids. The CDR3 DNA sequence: TGTGCCAGCAGCTTAGTAACTGGGGCCAACGTCCTGACTTTC. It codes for CASSLVTGANVLTF.

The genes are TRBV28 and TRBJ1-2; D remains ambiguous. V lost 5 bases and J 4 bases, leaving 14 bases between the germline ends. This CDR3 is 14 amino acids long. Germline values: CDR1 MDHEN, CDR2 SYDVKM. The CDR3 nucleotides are TGTGCCAGCAGTAACATCAGGCGGGGCTATGGCTACACCTTC. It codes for CASSNIRRGYGYTF.

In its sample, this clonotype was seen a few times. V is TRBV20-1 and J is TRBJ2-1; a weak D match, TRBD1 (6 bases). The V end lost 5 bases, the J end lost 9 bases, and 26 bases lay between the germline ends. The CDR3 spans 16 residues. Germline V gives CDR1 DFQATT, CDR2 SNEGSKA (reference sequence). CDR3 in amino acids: CSAGAVQGKYPGEQFF. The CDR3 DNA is TGCAGTGCTGGGGCCGTACAGGGAAAATACCCGGGTGAGCAGTTCTTC.

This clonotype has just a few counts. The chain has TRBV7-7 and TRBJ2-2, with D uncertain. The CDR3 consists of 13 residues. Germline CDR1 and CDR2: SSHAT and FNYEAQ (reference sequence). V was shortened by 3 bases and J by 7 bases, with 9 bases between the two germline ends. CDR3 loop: CASSLGGSGELFF. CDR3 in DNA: TGTGCCAGCAGCTTGGGTGGCAGCGGGGAGCTGTTTTTT.

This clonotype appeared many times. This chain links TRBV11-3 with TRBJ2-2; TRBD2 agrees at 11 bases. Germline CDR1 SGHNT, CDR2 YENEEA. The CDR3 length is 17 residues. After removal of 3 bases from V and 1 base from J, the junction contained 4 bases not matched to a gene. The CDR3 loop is CASSFVAGGLNTGELFF. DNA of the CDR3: TGTGCCAGCAGCTTTGTAGCGGGGGGGCTGAACACCGGGGAGCTGTTTTTT. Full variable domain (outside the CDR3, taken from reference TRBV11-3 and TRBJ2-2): EAGVVQSPRYKIIEKKQPVAFWCNPISGHNTLYWYLQNLGQGPELLIRYENEEAVDDSQLPKDRFSAERLKGVDSTLKIQPAELGDSAVYLCASSFVAGGLNTGELFFGEGSRLTVL.

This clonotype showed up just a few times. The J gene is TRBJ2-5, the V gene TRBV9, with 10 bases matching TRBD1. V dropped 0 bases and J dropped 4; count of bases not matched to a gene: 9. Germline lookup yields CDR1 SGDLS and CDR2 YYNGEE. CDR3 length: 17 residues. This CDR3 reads CASSVGFRDRGGETQYF. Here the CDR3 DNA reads TGTGCCAGCAGCGTAGGATTCCGGGACAGGGGAGGAGAGACCCAGTACTTC.

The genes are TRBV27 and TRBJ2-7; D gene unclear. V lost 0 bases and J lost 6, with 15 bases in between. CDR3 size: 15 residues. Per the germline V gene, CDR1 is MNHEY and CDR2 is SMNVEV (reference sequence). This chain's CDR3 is CASSLSLGPASEQYF. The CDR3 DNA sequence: TGTGCCAGCAGTTTATCGCTCGGTCCTGCCTCCGAGCAGTACTTC.

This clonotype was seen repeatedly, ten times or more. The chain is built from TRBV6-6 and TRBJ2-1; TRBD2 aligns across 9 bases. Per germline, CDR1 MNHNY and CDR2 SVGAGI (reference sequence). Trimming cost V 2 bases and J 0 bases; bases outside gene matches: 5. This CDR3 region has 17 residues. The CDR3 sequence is CASSYRGGGSSYNEQFF. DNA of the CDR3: TGTGCCAGCAGTTACCGCGGGGGGGGTAGCTCCTACAATGAGCAGTTCTTC.

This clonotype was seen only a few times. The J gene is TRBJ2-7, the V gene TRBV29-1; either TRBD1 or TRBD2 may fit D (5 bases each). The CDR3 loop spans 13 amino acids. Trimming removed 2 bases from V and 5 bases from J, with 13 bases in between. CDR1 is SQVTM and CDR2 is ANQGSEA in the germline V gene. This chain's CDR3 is CSVESRDADEQYF. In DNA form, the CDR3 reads TGCAGCGTTGAAAGCAGGGACGCGGACGAGCAGTACTTC.

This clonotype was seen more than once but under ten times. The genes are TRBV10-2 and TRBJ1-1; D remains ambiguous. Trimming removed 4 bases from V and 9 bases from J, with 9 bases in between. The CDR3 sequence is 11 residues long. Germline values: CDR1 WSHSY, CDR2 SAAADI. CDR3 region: CASSAGGKAFF. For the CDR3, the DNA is TGCGCCAGCAGTGCAGGAGGGAAAGCTTTCTTT.

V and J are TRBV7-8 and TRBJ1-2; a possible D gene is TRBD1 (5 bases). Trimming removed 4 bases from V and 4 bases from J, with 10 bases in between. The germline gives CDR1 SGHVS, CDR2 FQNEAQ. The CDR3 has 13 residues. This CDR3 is CASSSGTVYGYTF. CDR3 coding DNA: TGTGCCAGCAGCTCCGGGACTGTCTATGGCTACACCTTC.

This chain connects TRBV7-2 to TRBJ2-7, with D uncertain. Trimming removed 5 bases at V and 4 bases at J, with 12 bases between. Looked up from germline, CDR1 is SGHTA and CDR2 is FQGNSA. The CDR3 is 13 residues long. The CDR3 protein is CASSLRTEYEQYF. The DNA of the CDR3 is TGTGCCAGCAGCCTACGAACAGAATACGAGCAGTACTTC.

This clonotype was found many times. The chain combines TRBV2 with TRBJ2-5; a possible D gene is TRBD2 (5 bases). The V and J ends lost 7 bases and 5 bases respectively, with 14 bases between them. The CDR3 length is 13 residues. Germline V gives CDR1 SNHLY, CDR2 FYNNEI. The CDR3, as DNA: TGTGCCAGCACCCGGCGAGGGATGGAGACCCAGTACTTC. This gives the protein CASTRRGMETQYF.

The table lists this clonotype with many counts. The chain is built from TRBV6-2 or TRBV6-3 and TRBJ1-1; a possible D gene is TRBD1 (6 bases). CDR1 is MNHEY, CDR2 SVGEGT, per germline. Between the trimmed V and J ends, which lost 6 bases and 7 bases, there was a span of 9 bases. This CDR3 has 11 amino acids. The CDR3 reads CASRRTDEAFF. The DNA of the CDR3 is TGTGCCAGCAGGCGGACAGATGAAGCTTTCTTT.

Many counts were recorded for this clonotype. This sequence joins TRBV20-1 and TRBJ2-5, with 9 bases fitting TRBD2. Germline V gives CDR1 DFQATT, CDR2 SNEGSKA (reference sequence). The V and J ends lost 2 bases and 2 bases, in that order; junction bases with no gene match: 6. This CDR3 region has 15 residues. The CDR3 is CSARPGRGGQETQYF. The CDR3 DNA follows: TGCAGTGCTAGACCCGGGCGGGGGGGTCAAGAGACCCAGTACTTC.

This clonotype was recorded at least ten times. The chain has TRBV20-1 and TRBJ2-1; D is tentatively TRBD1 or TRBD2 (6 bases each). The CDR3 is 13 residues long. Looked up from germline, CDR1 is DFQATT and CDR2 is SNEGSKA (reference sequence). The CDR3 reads CSGGSSSYNEQFF. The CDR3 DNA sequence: TGCAGCGGGGGCAGCAGCTCCTACAATGAGCAGTTCTTC.

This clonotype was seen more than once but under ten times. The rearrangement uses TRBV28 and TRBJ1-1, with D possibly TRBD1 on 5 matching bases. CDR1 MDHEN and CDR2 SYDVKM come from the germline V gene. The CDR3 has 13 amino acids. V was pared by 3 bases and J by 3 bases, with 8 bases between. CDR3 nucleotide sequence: TGTGCCAGCAGTTTGACGGGGCACACTGAAGCTTTCTTT. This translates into CASSLTGHTEAFF. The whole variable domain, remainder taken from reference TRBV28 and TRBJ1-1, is DVKVTQSSRYLVKRTGEKVFLECVQDMDHENMFWYRQDPGLGLRLIYFSYDVKMKEKGDIPEGYSVSREKKERFSLILESASTNQTSMYLCASSLTGHTEAFFGQGTRLTVV.